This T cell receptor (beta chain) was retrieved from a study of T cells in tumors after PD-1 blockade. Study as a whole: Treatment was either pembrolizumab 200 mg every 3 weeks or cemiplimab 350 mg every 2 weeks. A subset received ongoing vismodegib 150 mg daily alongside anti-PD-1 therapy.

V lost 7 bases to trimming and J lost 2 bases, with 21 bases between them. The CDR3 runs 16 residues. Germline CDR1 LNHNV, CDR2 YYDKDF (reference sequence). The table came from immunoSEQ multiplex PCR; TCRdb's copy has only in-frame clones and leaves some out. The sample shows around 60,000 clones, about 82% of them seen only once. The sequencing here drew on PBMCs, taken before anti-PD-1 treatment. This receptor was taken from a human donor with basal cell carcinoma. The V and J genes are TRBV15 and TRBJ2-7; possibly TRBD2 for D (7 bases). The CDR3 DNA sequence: TGTGCCACCAACTTTGGCGTCGGGGGGCCCACCTACGAGCAGTACTTC. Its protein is CATNFGVGGPTYEQYF.